One sample yielded the 16 T cell receptor beta chains listed below, sequenced in a study of identical twins. TCRdb processed the 5' RACE reads anew with MiXCR; each CDR3 protein has one entry. Of roughly 260,000 distinct CDR3 sequences detected, over 12% appear once; the ten largest clones hold approximately 10%. Sequences were obtained from memory (CD45RO+) T cells sorted from blood. The receptors here all came from a woman between 18 and 29 years old in good health.

This clonotype was counted ten times or more. The chain couples TRBV10-3 to TRBJ2-6; the D gene could be TRBD1 or TRBD2 (5 bases each). There are 18 residues in the CDR3. Germline V lookup: CDR1 ENHRY, CDR2 SYGVKD. The germline V and J ends were trimmed by 8 bases and 0 bases, with 20 bases remaining between them. CDR3 protein: CAIGGSQSLFSGANVLTF. The CDR3 nucleotides are TGTGCCATCGGGGGTTCGCAAAGCCTTTTCTCTGGGGCCAACGTCCTGACTTTC.

The chain couples TRBV27 to TRBJ2-1; 15 positions agree with TRBD2. The V gene's germline CDR1 is MNHEY and CDR2 SMNVEV (reference sequence). The CDR3 extends over 17 amino acids. The V and J ends lost 5 bases and 7 bases, in that order; junction bases with no gene match: 9. The CDR3 is CASSLWTSGRAGNEQFF. CDR3 nucleotides: TGTGCCAGCAGTCTATGGACTAGCGGGAGGGCCGGGAATGAGCAGTTCTTC.

This clonotype was counted a few times. The rearrangement links TRBV29-1 to TRBJ2-2; D gene ambiguous. This CDR3 spans 12 amino acids. CDR1 is SQVTM, CDR2 ANQGSEA, per germline. V dropped 1 base and J dropped 4 bases, with 4 bases sitting between them. The CDR3 DNA follows: TGCAGCGTTGAAGGGGGCACCGGGGAGCTGTTTTTT. Its protein product is CSVEGGTGELFF.

This clonotype was seen many times. The chain employs TRBV6-5 and TRBJ2-2, with a weak D call TRBD1 (6 bases). CDR1 MNHEY and CDR2 SVGAGI come from the germline V gene. Deletions cut 0 bases from V and 5 bases from J, with 7 bases between. This CDR3 is built from 14 residues. CDR3 DNA sequence: TGTGCCAGCAGTTACTCAGGACAGACCGGGGAGCTGTTTTTT. The encoded protein is CASSYSGQTGELFF.

Ten or more counts support this clonotype. For the CDR3, the DNA is TGCAGTGCTAGTAGACGGCTGAACACTGAAGCTTTCTTT. Residues: CSASRRLNTEAFF. The gene calls are TRBV20-1 and TRBJ1-1; D gene unclear. Trimming removed 3 bases from V and 0 bases from J, with 8 bases in between. This CDR3 region has 13 residues. Germline values: CDR1 DFQATT, CDR2 SNEGSKA (reference sequence).

The rearrangement links TRBV29-1 to TRBJ2-3; TRBD1 or TRBD2 may be the D gene (5 bases each). The CDR3 spans 14 residues. V was clipped by 7 bases and J by 6 bases, with 20 bases between them. Per germline, CDR1 SQVTM and CDR2 ANQGSEA. This CDR3 reads CSAQGDRLADTQYF. CDR3 in DNA: TGCAGCGCCCAAGGGGACCGCCTCGCCGATACGCAGTATTTT.

This clonotype has just a few counts. The chain couples TRBV7-9 to TRBJ1-3; no reliable D call. Germline lookup yields CDR1 SEHNR and CDR2 FQNEAQ (reference sequence). Trimming removed 8 bases from V and 4 bases from J, with 15 bases in between. The CDR3 loop spans 14 amino acids. The CDR3 nucleotides read TGTGCCAGCCGTTTAGCGGGGTACGGAAACACCATATATTTT. Translating it yields CASRLAGYGNTIYF.

The J gene is TRBJ2-5, the V gene TRBV5-1; D is perhaps TRBD1 or TRBD2 (6 bases each). The V gene lost 4 bases and the J gene lost 7 bases, with 20 bases spanning the gap. Germline V gene lookup returns CDR1 SGHRS and CDR2 YFSETQ. The CDR3 extends over 15 amino acids. The CDR3 nucleotides are TGCGCCAGCAGCGCCGGGACACTCACGGGAGTGACCCAGTACTTC. This translates into CASSAGTLTGVTQYF.

This clonotype was seen only a few times. V usage is TRBV4-1 and J usage is TRBJ1-1, with D possibly matching TRBD1 (5 bases). V lost 3 bases, J lost 3 bases, and 11 bases lay in between. Germline CDR1 and CDR2: MGHRA and YSYEKL. The CDR3 is 14 amino acids. The DNA for the CDR3 is TGCGCCAGCAGCCACACACGGGGGGACACTGAAGCTTTCTTT. Translation: CASSHTRGDTEAFF.

In this sample, this clonotype turned up a few times. V and J are TRBV20-1 and TRBJ2-7; D remains ambiguous. The CDR3 spans 14 residues. Germline lookup yields CDR1 DFQATT and CDR2 SNEGSKA (reference sequence). V was clipped by 3 bases and J by 2 bases, with 14 bases between them. For the CDR3, the DNA is TGCAGTGCTAGTAGTTTTCGCTCCCCCTACGAGCAGTACTTC. Translated: CSASSFRSPYEQYF.

This clonotype has a count of ten or more. The chain couples TRBV12-3 or TRBV12-4 to TRBJ1-2; no definite D call. The CDR3 is 15 amino acids. The V end was cut by 4 bases, the J end by 5 bases, with 17 bases between. The CDR3 DNA reads as TGTGCCAGCAGTTCTAGACCCAGTAGCTTTTATGGCTACACCTTC. Its translation: CASSSRPSSFYGYTF.

The chain combines TRBV20-1 with TRBJ2-7, with D hard to call. V shed 7 bases and J shed 3 bases, with 10 bases lying between them. The CDR3 is 11 amino acids. CDR1 DFQATT and CDR2 SNEGSKA come from the germline V gene (reference sequence). In DNA, the CDR3 is TGCAGTGACAAATTTAACTACGAGCAGTACTTC. It is translated as CSDKFNYEQYF.

This clonotype was counted between two and nine times. V is TRBV15 and J is TRBJ2-1, with a possible D match to TRBD2 (5 bases). From germline, CDR1 is LNHNV and CDR2 YYDKDF (reference sequence). The CDR3 covers 13 residues. Deletions cut 4 bases from V and 8 bases from J, with 12 bases between. As DNA, the CDR3 is TGTGCCACCAGCAACTGGGGAGCAGATGAGCAGTTCTTC. Amino acids: CATSNWGADEQFF.

The table lists this clonotype with a few counts. CDR3 amino acids: CASSEAGPRSPLHF. The CDR3 DNA sequence: TGTGCCAGCAGTGAAGCGGGCCCTAGGTCACCCCTCCACTTT. This chain uses TRBV6-1 with TRBJ1-6, with D unclear. Trimming shortened V by 0 bases and J by 10 bases, and 10 bases separated the two germline ends. This CDR3 spans 14 amino acids. The germline gives CDR1 MNHNS, CDR2 SASEGT.

This clonotype was found a few times. The chain uses TRBV25-1 and TRBJ1-3; D is unresolved. The CDR3 contains 13 residues. The V end lost 7 bases, the J end lost 0 bases, and 7 bases lay between the germline ends. The V gene's germline CDR1 is MGHDK and CDR2 SYGVNS. CDR3 loop: CASIDLSGNTIYF. DNA for the CDR3: TGTGCCAGCATAGACCTCTCTGGAAACACCATATATTTT.

V and J are TRBV3-1 and TRBJ2-3; either TRBD1 or TRBD2 may fit D (5 bases each). The V gene lost 1 base and the J gene lost 2 bases, with 10 bases spanning the gap. The CDR3 covers 15 residues. CDR1 and CDR2 (germline): LGHDT, YNNKEL (reference sequence). The CDR3 DNA reads TGTGCCAGCAGCCAAGGTTTGGGGGACACAGATACGCAGTATTTT. It is translated as CASSQGLGDTDTQYF.